The entry below gives a single T cell receptor (beta chain) sequence along with its context. Antigen specificity is unknown. Trimming removed 0 bases at V and 1 base at J, with 5 bases between. This CDR3 contains 13 residues. Germline lookup yields CDR1 SGHKS and CDR2 YYEKEE (reference sequence). Excluded were patients having autoimmune disease history or systemic immunosuppression. Some clones are missing from TCRdb's copy, which holds only in-frame ones; the method was immunoSEQ multiplex PCR. Among 30,000 to 45,000 clones, 88% were seen once, and the ten largest hold about 4.3%. This record belongs to a study of OX40 agonist ivuxolimab in advanced cancers. Study summary: Among those enrolled, mean age was around 55 years (range about 23 to 90) and roughly 84% were male.

Whole-study results and caveats: The study observed clonal expansion of CD4+ and CD8+ blood T cells by week 6 at 0.1 to 3.0 mg/kg.

The sequencing used CD4+ or CD8+ T cells sorted from blood, collected in a trial of the OX40 agonist ivuxolimab. This TCR was recovered from an adult with an advanced solid tumor such as melanoma, head and neck, liver or kidney cancer. The chain has TRBV5-5 and TRBJ2-7; D is uncertain. CDR3 nucleotide sequence: TGTGCCAGCAGCTTGGCCGGGTCCTACGAGCAGTACTTC. Residues: CASSLAGSYEQYF.